Here is one T cell receptor (beta chain) with its context. In germline, CDR1 is LNHDA, CDR2 SQIVND (reference sequence). The CDR3 is 12 residues long. J gave up 9 bases and V 6 bases, and 5 bases lay outside the gene matches. Measured with immunoSEQ multiplex PCR; TCRdb has only the in-frame clones, and not every one. Altogether around 190,000 clones are present, 85% to 95% being singletons, with the ten largest covering 1% to 1.5%. This sample stems from a study of T cell responses to AZD1222 COVID-19 vaccine. The chain joins TRBV19 to TRBJ2-1; 7 bases align to TRBD2. The source was peripheral blood, collected on day 0 of AZD1222 vaccination. The sequence derives from an adult in good health. CDR3 region: CASRALATEQFF. The CDR3 DNA sequence: TGTGCCAGTAGGGCACTAGCGACTGAGCAGTTCTTC.